The clone carrying this TCR beta chain was seen once. The data originate from a study of T cell changes during pregnancy in multiple sclerosis. The repertoire was sequenced with immunoSEQ multiplex PCR; TCRdb's copy has only in-frame clones and lacks some. The table lists roughly 58,000 clones, around 94% of them singletons. The CDR3 is 11 residues long. The sequence derives from a female donor with multiple sclerosis, enrolled in a pregnancy study. The specimen was CD8+ T cells from peripheral blood mononuclear cells, collected in the third trimester of pregnancy. The gene calls are TRBV21-1 and TRBJ2-3; the table's D call of TRBD2 was not tested on the DNA. TRBV21-1 is described as a pseudogene. CDR3 DNA: TGTGCCAGCAGTAACACAGATACGCAGTATTTT. Translating it yields CASSNTDTQYF.